The 30 T cell receptor beta chains below come from one sample, sequenced in a study of T cells in Graves' hyperthyroidism and ophthalmopathy. From RNA transcripts, TCR beta CDR3 regions were amplified. The primer set for the first-round RT-PCR of the TCR CDR3 was HTBI. One entry per CDR3 protein results from TCRdb running MiXCR on the multiplex PCR reads. This sample yields hundreds of thousands of distinct CDR3 sequences, of which around 13% are seen a single time; about 22% belongs to the top ten. The sample taken for sequencing was blood. The receptor source for this set is a woman aged 25 to 39 with Graves' hyperthyroidism.

This clonotype was recorded at least ten times. The junction differs from germline at one of its ends, possibly a read error. The chain uses TRBV11-3 and TRBJ2-7; 11 bases line up with TRBD1. The CDR3 is 13 residues long. Germline V lookup: CDR1 SGHNT, CDR2 YENEEA. CDR3 protein: CAGSLGQGGEQYF. The CDR3 bases are TGTGCCGGCAGCTTGGGACAGGGGGGAGAGCAGTACTTC. Variable domain in full (rest from reference TRBV11-3 and TRBJ2-7): EAGVVQSPRYKIIEKKQPVAFWCNPISGHNTLYWYLQNLGQGPELLIRYENEEAVDDSQLPKDRFSAERLKGVDSTLKIQPAELGDSAVYLCAGSLGQGGEQYFGPGTRLTVT.

The chain employs TRBV7-9 and TRBJ2-3; the match to TRBD1 covers 7 bases. Germline trimming cut 5 bases from V and 3 bases from J; bases unmatched to any gene: 5. Germline V gene lookup returns CDR1 SEHNR and CDR2 FQNEAQ (reference sequence). There are 14 residues in the CDR3. CDR3 in amino acids: CASSQSTGTDTQYF. For the CDR3, the DNA is TGTGCCAGCAGCCAATCGACAGGGACAGATACGCAGTATTTT.

There are many counts of this clonotype. The chain joins TRBV28 to TRBJ1-5; perhaps TRBD1 as D (6 bases). The CDR3 runs 13 residues. Germline V lookup: CDR1 MDHEN, CDR2 SYDVKM. V gave up 9 bases and J gave up 4 bases, with 13 bases separating them. The CDR3, as DNA: TGTGCCAGTGAAGGGGGGTCTAATCAGCCCCAGCATTTT. Protein product: CASEGGSNQPQHF.

This clonotype was recorded at least ten times. The chain is built from TRBV12-3 or TRBV12-4 and TRBJ2-7; 10 bases match TRBD2. This CDR3 has 16 residues. The V segment lost 5 bases and the J segment 3 bases; nucleotides outside the gene matches: 10. CDR3: CASSTLSGRGFYEQYF. The CDR3 region has the DNA TGTGCCAGCAGTACGCTCAGCGGGAGGGGGTTCTACGAGCAGTACTTC.

This clonotype was recorded many times. This chain uses TRBV7-6 with TRBJ2-6; possibly TRBD1 for D (5 bases). Deletions cut 5 bases from V and 4 bases from J, with 15 bases between. This CDR3 contains 16 residues. Germline CDR1 is SGHVS and CDR2 is FNYEAQ. This CDR3 reads CASSQLQGSGANVLTF. The CDR3 nucleotides read TGTGCCAGCAGCCAACTCCAGGGTTCCGGGGCCAACGTCCTGACTTTC.

This clonotype appeared many times. The V call is TRBV20-1, the J call TRBJ2-1; 7 bases fit TRBD1. The CDR3 sequence is 15 residues long. V shed 6 bases, J shed 4 bases, and the junction held 12 bases outside the gene matches. Germline lookup yields CDR1 DFQATT and CDR2 SNEGSKA (reference sequence). The CDR3 is CSAQNNEGAYNEQFF. As DNA, the CDR3 is TGCAGTGCCCAAAATAATGAGGGGGCGTACAATGAGCAGTTCTTC.

This chain connects TRBV28 to TRBJ1-5; no reliable D call. V lost 4 bases, J lost 5 bases, and 6 bases lay in between. This CDR3 has 12 amino acids. Germline CDR1 reads MDHEN; CDR2 reads SYDVKM. CDR3 sequence: CASSSEDQPQHF. For the CDR3, the DNA is TGTGCCAGCAGTTCAGAGGATCAGCCCCAGCATTTT.

Details on this clonotype: A much larger clone differs from this one at a single base, so this may be a read error. The gene calls are TRBV11-2 and TRBJ2-3, with TRBD2 matching over 8 bases. There are 18 residues in the CDR3. The germline V gene has CDR1 SGHAT and CDR2 FQNNGV. The CDR3 reads CASSLLLAGLSGTDAQYF. The CDR3 DNA reads TGTGCCAGCAGCTTACTCCTAGCGGGTCTGTCTGGCACAGATGCGCAGTATTTT.

This clonotype has at least ten counts. This sequence joins TRBV28 and TRBJ2-5; unclear D gene. The CDR3 is made up of 15 amino acids. The V end lost 5 bases, the J end lost 1 base, and 14 bases lay between the germline ends. The germline gives CDR1 MDHEN, CDR2 SYDVKM. For the CDR3, the DNA is TGTGCCAGCAGTACCTCGGGCGTCAGCCAAGAGACCCAGTACTTC. Its translation is CASSTSGVSQETQYF.

This clonotype was found once. Possible read error: a much larger clone is one base away. This chain connects TRBV3-1 to TRBJ1-1; TRBD1 aligns across 7 bases. From germline, CDR1 is LGHDT and CDR2 YNNKEL (reference sequence). V lost 4 bases to trimming and J lost 3 bases; unmatched junction nucleotides: 8. This CDR3 has 15 amino acids. The CDR3 region has the DNA TGTGCCAGCAGCCGAAAGGGACAGACGGACACTGAAGCTTTCTTT. It encodes CASSRKGQTDTEAFF.

Many counts were recorded for this clonotype. This chain joins TRBV6-2 or TRBV6-3 and TRBJ1-5; perhaps TRBD1 as D (5 bases). Germline CDR1 reads MNHEY; CDR2 reads SVGEGT. CDR3 length: 13 residues. Trimming took off 3 bases at V and 6 bases at J, with 9 bases between the two ends. The chain's CDR3 is CASSYSGTQPQHF. CDR3 DNA sequence: TGTGCCAGCAGTTATTCCGGGACTCAGCCCCAGCATTTT.

This clonotype occurred many times. The V call is TRBV12-3 or TRBV12-4, the J call TRBJ2-3; 7 bases are shared with TRBD1. This CDR3 is 14 amino acids long. V dropped 6 bases and J dropped 1; count of bases not matched to a gene: 4. The CDR3 nucleotides are TGTGCCAGCAGGCCTGGACAGGGCACAGATACGCAGTATTTT. Translated, it gives CASRPGQGTDTQYF.

This clonotype showed up many times. The chain employs TRBV7-8 and TRBJ2-7; 10 bases line up with TRBD1. CDR1 is SGHVS and CDR2 is FQNEAQ in the germline V gene. The CDR3 is made up of 15 amino acids. J was trimmed by 2 bases and V by 5 bases; bases with no gene match: 6. CDR3 protein: CASSDRDRGAYEQYF. The CDR3 DNA reads TGTGCCAGCAGCGACCGGGACAGGGGAGCCTACGAGCAGTACTTC.

This clonotype came up many times. This chain uses TRBV20-1 with TRBJ1-1; D is unclear. Germline CDR1 is DFQATT and CDR2 is SNEGSKA (reference sequence). V was cut by 5 bases and J by 1 base, with 8 bases left in between. This CDR3 region has 12 residues. CDR3 nucleotides: TGCAGTGCTCGTTTCCCGAACACTGAAGCTTTCTTT. It encodes CSARFPNTEAFF.

In this sample, this clonotype turned up a few times. J is TRBJ1-5 and V is TRBV6-2 or TRBV6-3; perhaps TRBD1 as D (5 bases). Germline V CDR1 and CDR2: MNHEY, SVGEGT. This CDR3 comprises 13 residues. Trimming removed 7 bases at V and 3 bases at J, with 10 bases between. Here the CDR3 DNA reads TGTGCCAGCACCGCCAGGGTCAATCAGCCCCAGCATTTT. This codes for CASTARVNQPQHF.

The chain couples TRBV5-6 to TRBJ2-1, with a weak D call TRBD2 (6 bases). This CDR3 contains 14 residues. Germline CDR1 and CDR2: SGHDT and YYEEEE. Trimming shortened V by 2 bases and J by 6 bases, and 12 bases separated the two germline ends. This CDR3 reads CASSFSAGGNEQFF. Written as DNA, the CDR3 is TGTGCCAGCAGCTTCTCGGCCGGGGGCAATGAGCAGTTCTTC.

The gene calls are TRBV29-1 and TRBJ2-3; no clear D gene. This CDR3 comprises 14 residues. Trimming left V 5 bases short and J 3 bases short, with 15 bases between. Per germline, CDR1 SQVTM and CDR2 ANQGSEA. As DNA, the CDR3 is TGCAGCGTTTCCCGCAGGCTCCGTACAGATACGCAGTATTTT. It codes for CSVSRRLRTDTQYF.

This chain joins TRBV6-1 and TRBJ2-7; 7 nucleotides align to TRBD1. The CDR3 has 14 residues. Per the germline V gene, CDR1 is MNHNS and CDR2 is SASEGT. The junction had 14 bases not matched to a gene; V was cut back by 8 bases and J by 7 bases. The CDR3 sequence is CASLGDRDMGEQYF. The CDR3 DNA reads TGTGCCAGCCTTGGGGACAGAGATATGGGTGAGCAGTACTTC.

V and J are TRBV14 and TRBJ1-3; no definite D call. The germline gives CDR1 SGHDN, CDR2 FVKESK. The CDR3 totals 14 residues. V lost 4 bases and J 6 bases, leaving 13 bases between the germline ends. The CDR3 loop is CASSPKQLENTIYF. CDR3 coding DNA: TGTGCCAGCAGCCCCAAACAGTTGGAAAACACCATATATTTT. The complete variable domain, with remaining parts taken from reference TRBV14 and TRBJ1-3, reads EAGVTQFPSHSVIEKGQTVTLRCDPISGHDNLYWYRRVMGKEIKFLLHFVKESKQDESGMPNNRFLAERTGGTYSTLKVQPAELEDSGVYFCASSPKQLENTIYFGEGSWLTVV.

This sequence joins TRBV12-3 or TRBV12-4 and TRBJ2-6, with 7 positions matching TRBD1. V shed 4 bases, J shed 0 bases, and the junction held 6 bases outside the gene matches. This CDR3 comprises 17 residues. The CDR3 is CASSSGDSFSGANVLTF. In nucleotides, the CDR3 is TGTGCCAGCAGTTCTGGGGACAGCTTCTCTGGGGCCAACGTCCTGACTTTC.

This clonotype has ten or more counts. The rearrangement uses TRBV20-1 and TRBJ1-1; D is unresolved. Per germline, CDR1 DFQATT and CDR2 SNEGSKA (reference sequence). Trimming took 0 bases from V and 3 from J, leaving 17 bases between them. CDR3 size: 16 residues. Here the CDR3 DNA reads TGCAGTGCTAGAGAGGGAAAGGGCTACACCTACACTGAAGCTTTCTTT. This gives the protein CSAREGKGYTYTEAFF.

Ten or more counts support this clonotype. The rearrangement uses TRBV28 and TRBJ2-7, with 11 bases lining up with TRBD2. Trimming cost V 6 bases and J 7 bases; bases outside gene matches: 23. Germline lookup yields CDR1 MDHEN and CDR2 SYDVKM. The CDR3 covers 19 residues. Written as DNA, the CDR3 is TGTGCCAGCAGCCCCGGGACATGGACGACTAGCGGGAAATTACGAGAGCAGTACTTC. Its translation is CASSPGTWTTSGKLREQYF. The variable domain in full, with the rest retrieved from reference TRBV28 and TRBJ2-7, is DVKVTQSSRYLVKRTGEKVFLECVQDMDHENMFWYRQDPGLGLRLIYFSYDVKMKEKGDIPEGYSVSREKKERFSLILESASTNQTSMYLCASSPGTWTTSGKLREQYFGPGTRLTVT.

This clonotype was seen at least ten times. V gene TRBV6-2 or TRBV6-3 combines with J gene TRBJ2-5; possibly TRBD2 for D (5 bases). Germline CDR1 and CDR2: MNHEY and SVGEGT. V was cut by 10 bases and J by 2 bases, with 23 bases left in between. This CDR3 comprises 16 residues. This chain's CDR3 is CATYTFRGAEQETQYF. CDR3 nucleotide sequence: TGTGCCACCTACACCTTCCGGGGAGCCGAGCAAGAGACCCAGTACTTC.

The V call is TRBV14, the J call TRBJ1-6, with D unclear. V lost 4 bases to trimming and J lost 7 bases, with 8 bases between them. The CDR3 has 13 residues. CDR1 and CDR2 from the germline V gene are SGHDN and FVKESK. In DNA form, the CDR3 reads TGTGCCAGCAGCCGATGGAGCAATTCACCCCTCCACTTT. Translating gives CASSRWSNSPLHF.

This CDR3 is CASSLLAGGLNIQYF. The CDR3 nucleotides read TGTGCCAGCAGCTTACTAGCGGGAGGTTTAAACATTCAGTACTTC. The chain uses TRBV7-9 and TRBJ2-4; 11 positions agree with TRBD2. Germline V gene sequence: CDR1 SEHNR, CDR2 FQNEAQ (reference sequence). The CDR3 covers 15 residues. Germline trimming cut 2 bases from V and 6 bases from J; bases unmatched to any gene: 3.

The rearrangement links TRBV4-3 to TRBJ1-2, with 8 nucleotides matching TRBD1. V was clipped by 8 bases and J by 6 bases; unmatched bases: 11. From germline, CDR1 is LGHNA and CDR2 YSLEER. CDR3 length: 14 residues. This CDR3 is CASGSSQGQDGYTF. Written as DNA, the CDR3 is TGCGCCAGCGGGTCGTCCCAGGGACAGGATGGCTACACCTTC.

The rearrangement links TRBV3-1 to TRBJ2-6, with TRBD1 identical over 7 bases. The V gene's germline CDR1 is LGHDT and CDR2 YNNKEL (reference sequence). Unmatched junction bases numbered 8, after V lost 4 bases and J lost 2 bases. This CDR3 is 17 amino acids long. CDR3 sequence (DNA): TGTGCCAGCAGCCTAAGGGGGCCGACGGCTGGGGCCAACGTCCTGACTTTC. The encoded protein is CASSLRGPTAGANVLTF.

This clonotype appeared a few times. The rearrangement links TRBV6-1 to TRBJ2-1; TRBD1 is a possible D gene (6 bases). Germline lookup yields CDR1 MNHNS and CDR2 SASEGT. V was shortened by 6 bases and J by 2 bases, with 14 bases between the two germline ends. This CDR3 region has 15 residues. The CDR3 nucleotides are TGTGCCAGCAGCCCGGACAGATACACCTACAATGAGCAGTTCTTC. Amino acid sequence: CASSPDRYTYNEQFF.

This clonotype was recorded at least ten times. The chain joins TRBV6-1 to TRBJ2-5; the D gene could be TRBD1 or TRBD2 (5 bases each). This CDR3 comprises 13 residues. Germline V gene data show CDR1 as MNHNS and CDR2 as SASEGT. V was pared by 8 bases and J by 1 base, with 11 bases between. The CDR3 region is CASSSGAQETQYF. The CDR3 DNA reads TGTGCCAGCTCGTCCGGGGCCCAAGAGACCCAGTACTTC.

This clonotype was detected many times. The V and J genes are TRBV20-1 and TRBJ2-1; a weak D match, TRBD2 (5 bases). Germline CDR1 reads DFQATT; CDR2 reads SNEGSKA (reference sequence). Trimming left V 4 bases short and J 5 bases short, with 21 bases between. This CDR3 has 16 residues. CDR3 sequence (DNA): TGCAGTGCTACCCCTCAAGAGGGAGTTACCAACAATGAGCAGTTCTTC. It translates to CSATPQEGVTNNEQFF.